This T cell receptor beta chain was obtained from a study of T cell responses to AZD1222 COVID-19 vaccine. Study-wide points: At study baseline, merely a handful of AZD1222 recipients were seropositive. In a largely white British group with more females than males, clonal diversity was possibly underestimated.

Assay: immunoSEQ multiplex PCR; the TCRdb copy retains only in-frame clones and omits some. The data contain about 94,000 clones, approximately 88% of them singletons. Comments on this clone: The antigen remains unidentified.

The length of the CDR3 is 15 residues. CDR1 and CDR2 from the germline V gene are GTSNPN and SVGIG (reference sequence). The clonotype comes from an adult who received the AZD1222 COVID-19 vaccine. The sequencing here drew on peripheral blood, taken 28 days after the second AZD1222 dose. The rearrangement links TRBV30 to TRBJ1-5; possibly TRBD1 for D (5 bases). CDR3 DNA: TGTGCTCCTCACGAGGTCGGGGCGGGCAATCAGCCCCAGCATTTT. Its translation is CAPHEVGAGNQPQHF.